The T cell receptor (beta chain) under discussion was sequenced for a study of blood T cell repertoires in COVID-19. About the study: Italy, Spain and the United States were the sources of the convalescent and acute COVID-19 samples. The analysed material was cDNA or gDNA that came from T cells, B-cell-depleted T cells, or PBMCs.

Worth noting for this clone: The junction does not match germline at one end; this may be a read error.

Profiling relied on immunoSEQ multiplex PCR, and the TCRdb table lists in-frame clones only, not all of them. Of about 140,000 clones listed, roughly nine tenths are singletons. Germline CDR1 is PRHDT and CDR2 is FYEKMQ (reference sequence). This CDR3 has 14 residues. The clonotype comes from a human donor in a cohort sampled during active COVID-19. The chain couples TRBV13 to TRBJ2-7; tentatively, D is TRBD1 (5 bases). Sequencing input: peripheral blood. The CDR3 loop reads CASGLGAAHYEQYF. Written as DNA, the CDR3 is TGTGCCAGCGGCTTAGGGGCGGCGCACTACGAGCAGTACTTC.